This TCR beta chain was identified during a study of blood T cell repertoires in COVID-19. Study summary: Nucleic acid was either cDNA or gDNA, and it came from T cells, B-cell-depleted T cells, or PBMCs.

As processed by the authors: The assay estimated nucleated cells by amplifying reference gene primers. Sequencing was performed with immunoSEQ multiplex PCR; in TCRdb, only in-frame clones are kept and a portion is missing. V, J and clone size are taken as reported in that table, and D and trimming were inferred from the DNA itself. The data contain more than 250,000 clones, 86% of them seen just once; the ten biggest clones take up under 2%. Germline CDR1 reads MNHEY; CDR2 reads SMNVEV (reference sequence). This CDR3 is 16 amino acids long. The V gene lost 4 bases and the J gene lost 2 bases, with 16 bases spanning the gap.

This receptor was obtained from a woman between 50 and 59 years old with acute or convalescent COVID-19. Source material: peripheral blood. The rearrangement joins TRBV27 to TRBJ2-3; TRBD1 might be the D (6 bases). This CDR3 reads CASSSGQGYYTDTQYF. The CDR3 region has the DNA TGTGCCAGCAGTTCAGGTCAGGGGTATTACACAGATACGCAGTATTTT.